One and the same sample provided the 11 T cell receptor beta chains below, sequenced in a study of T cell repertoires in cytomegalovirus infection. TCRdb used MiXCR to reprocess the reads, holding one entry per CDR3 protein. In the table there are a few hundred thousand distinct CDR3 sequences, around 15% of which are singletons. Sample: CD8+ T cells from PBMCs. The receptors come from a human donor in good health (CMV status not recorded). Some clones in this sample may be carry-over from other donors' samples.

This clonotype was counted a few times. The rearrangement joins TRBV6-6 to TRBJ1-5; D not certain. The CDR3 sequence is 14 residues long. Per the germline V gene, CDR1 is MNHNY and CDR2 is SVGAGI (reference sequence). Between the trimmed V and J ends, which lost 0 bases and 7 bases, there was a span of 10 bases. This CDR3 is CASSYSKVSQPQHF. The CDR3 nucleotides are TGTGCCAGCAGTTACTCGAAGGTTTCACAGCCCCAGCATTTT.

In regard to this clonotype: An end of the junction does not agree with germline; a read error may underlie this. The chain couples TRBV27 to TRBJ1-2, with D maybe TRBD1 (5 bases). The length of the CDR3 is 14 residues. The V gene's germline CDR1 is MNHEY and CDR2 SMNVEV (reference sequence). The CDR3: CACSLLRGGYGYTF. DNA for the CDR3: TGTGCCTGCAGTTTATTAAGGGGCGGTTATGGCTACACCTTC.

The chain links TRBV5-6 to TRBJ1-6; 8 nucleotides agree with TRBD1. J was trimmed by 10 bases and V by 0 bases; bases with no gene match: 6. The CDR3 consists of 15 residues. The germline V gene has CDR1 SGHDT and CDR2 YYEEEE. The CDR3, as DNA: TGTGCCAGCAGCTTGGGGACAGGGATGTGGTCACCCCTCCACTTT. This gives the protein CASSLGTGMWSPLHF.

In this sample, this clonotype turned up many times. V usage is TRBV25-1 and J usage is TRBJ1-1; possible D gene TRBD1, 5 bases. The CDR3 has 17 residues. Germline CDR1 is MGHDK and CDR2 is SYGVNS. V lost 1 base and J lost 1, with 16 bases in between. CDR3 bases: TGTGCCAGCAGTGAATCGGTTCGAAGACAGTCGAACACTGAAGCTTTCTTT. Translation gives CASSESVRRQSNTEAFF.

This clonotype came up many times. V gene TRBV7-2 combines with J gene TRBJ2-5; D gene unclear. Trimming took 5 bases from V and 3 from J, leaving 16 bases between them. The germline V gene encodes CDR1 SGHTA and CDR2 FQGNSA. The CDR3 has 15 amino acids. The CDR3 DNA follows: TGTGCCAGCAGCCCGGCCGGCGCACCCAAAGAGACCCAGTACTTC. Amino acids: CASSPAGAPKETQYF.

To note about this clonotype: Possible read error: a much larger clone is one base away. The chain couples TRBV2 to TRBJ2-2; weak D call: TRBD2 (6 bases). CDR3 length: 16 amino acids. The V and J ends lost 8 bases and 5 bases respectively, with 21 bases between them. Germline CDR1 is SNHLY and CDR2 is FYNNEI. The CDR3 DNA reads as TGTGCCAGCGGGAGCCCTTCCGGGACTTTTACCGGGGAGCTGTTTTTT. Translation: CASGSPSGTFTGELFF.

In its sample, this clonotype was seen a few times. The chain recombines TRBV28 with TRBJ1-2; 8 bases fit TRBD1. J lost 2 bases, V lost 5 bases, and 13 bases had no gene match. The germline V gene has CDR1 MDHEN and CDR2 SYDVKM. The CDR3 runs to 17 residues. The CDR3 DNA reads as TGTGCCAGCAGTCCAAACCGGGACAGGATTAAGAACTATGGCTACACCTTC. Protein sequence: CASSPNRDRIKNYGYTF.

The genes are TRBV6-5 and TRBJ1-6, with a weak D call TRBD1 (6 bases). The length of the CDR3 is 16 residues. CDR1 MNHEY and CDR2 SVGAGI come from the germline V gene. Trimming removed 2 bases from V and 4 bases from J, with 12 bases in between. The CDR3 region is CASSYGGGGYNSPLHF. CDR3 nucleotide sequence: TGTGCCAGCAGTTACGGCGGGGGCGGATATAATTCACCCCTCCACTTT.

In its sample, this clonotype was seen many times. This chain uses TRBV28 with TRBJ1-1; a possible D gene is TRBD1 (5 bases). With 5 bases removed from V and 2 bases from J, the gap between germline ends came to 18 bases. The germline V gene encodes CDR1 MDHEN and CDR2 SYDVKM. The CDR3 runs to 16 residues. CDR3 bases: TGTGCCAGCAGTCCCGAGGCAGGGAGCATAAACACTGAAGCTTTCTTT. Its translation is CASSPEAGSINTEAFF.

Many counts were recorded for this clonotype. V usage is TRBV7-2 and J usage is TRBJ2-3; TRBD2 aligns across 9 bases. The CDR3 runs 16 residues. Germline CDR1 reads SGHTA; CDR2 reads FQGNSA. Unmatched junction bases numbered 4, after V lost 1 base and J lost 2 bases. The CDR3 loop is CASSLVAGGLTDTQYF. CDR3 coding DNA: TGTGCCAGCAGCTTAGTTGCGGGGGGGCTCACAGATACGCAGTATTTT.

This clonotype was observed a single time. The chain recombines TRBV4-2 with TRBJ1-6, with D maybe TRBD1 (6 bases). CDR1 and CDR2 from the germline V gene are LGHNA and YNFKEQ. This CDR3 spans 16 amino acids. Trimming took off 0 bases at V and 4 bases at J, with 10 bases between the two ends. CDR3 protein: CASSQETGLYNSPLHF. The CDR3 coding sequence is TGTGCCAGCAGCCAAGAAACAGGGTTGTATAATTCACCCCTCCACTTT.